The clone carrying this T cell receptor beta chain turned up a few times. The antigen remains unidentified. A second PCR, run for roughly 7 to 12 cycles, used a sample-barcoded 5' primer plus a J-beta primer mix. TCRdb re-derived calls from the 5' RACE reads in MiXCR, one entry per CDR3 protein. Of some 710,000 distinct CDR3 sequences listed, about half were seen once; the top ten hold roughly 18%. This sample is drawn from a study of blood T cells in healthy people across ages. Study conclusions and caveats: Roughly linear age-related decline in beta diversity appeared, significant by age around 36. Compared with aged donors, long-lived donors showed fewer expanded clones, suggesting selection.

The CDR3 runs 12 residues. Trimming pared 7 bases from V and 1 base from J, leaving 5 bases between. Russia was home to the donors, healthy Caucasian individuals aged 6 to 90. The material sequenced was blood. The sequence derives from a man older than 75 in good health. This chain connects TRBV12-3 or TRBV12-4 to TRBJ2-1; D unresolved. CDR3 DNA: TGTGCCAGCACCCCTTCCTACAATGAGCAGTTCTTC. This translates into CASTPSYNEQFF.